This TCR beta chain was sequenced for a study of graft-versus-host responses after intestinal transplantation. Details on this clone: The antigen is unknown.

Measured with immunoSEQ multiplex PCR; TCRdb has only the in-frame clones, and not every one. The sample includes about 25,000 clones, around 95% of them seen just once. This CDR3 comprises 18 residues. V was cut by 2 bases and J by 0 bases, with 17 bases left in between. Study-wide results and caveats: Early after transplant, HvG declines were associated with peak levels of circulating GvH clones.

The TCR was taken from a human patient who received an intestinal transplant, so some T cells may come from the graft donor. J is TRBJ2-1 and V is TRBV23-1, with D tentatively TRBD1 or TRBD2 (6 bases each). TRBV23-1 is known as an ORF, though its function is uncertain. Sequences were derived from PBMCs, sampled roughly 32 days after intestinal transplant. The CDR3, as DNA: TGCGCCAGCAGTCAAGGGGTGGGGGGCCTTAGCTCCTACAATGAGCAGTTCTTC. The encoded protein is CASSQGVGGLSSYNEQFF.